These 29 T cell receptor beta chains came from one sample sequenced in a study of OX40 agonist ivuxolimab in advanced cancers. The assay was immunoSEQ multiplex PCR, and TCRdb's table has in-frame clones only and misses some. The table has fewer than 65,000 clones, roughly 85% seen once; the top ten hold 0.35%. The sample consisted of CD4+ or CD8+ T cells sorted from blood, taken in a trial of the OX40 agonist ivuxolimab. The source is an adult with an advanced solid tumor such as melanoma, head and neck, liver or kidney cancer.

The chain has TRBV5-4 and TRBJ1-1; 7 bases fit TRBD1. Germline values: CDR1 SGHNT, CDR2 YYREEE (reference sequence). V was clipped by 4 bases and J by 0 bases; unmatched bases: 3. The CDR3 contains 14 residues. The CDR3 reads CASSATGVNTEAFF. In DNA, the CDR3 is TGTGCCAGCAGCGCCACAGGGGTGAACACTGAAGCTTTCTTT.

The chain carries TRBV11-2 and TRBJ2-7; D might be TRBD1 (6 bases). Germline CDR1 and CDR2: SGHAT and FQNNGV. CDR3 length: 13 residues. V was cut by 1 base and J by 5 bases, with 9 bases left in between. CDR3 DNA sequence: TGTGCCAGCAGCTTAGTACAGGGAAACGAGCAGTACTTC. It specifies CASSLVQGNEQYF.

The CDR3, as DNA: TGTGCCAGCAGTTTAGGCCAGGGGGGCCAGCCCCAGCATTTT. This sequence encodes CASSLGQGGQPQHF. The rearrangement joins TRBV28 to TRBJ1-5; 7 bases line up with TRBD1. In germline, CDR1 is MDHEN, CDR2 SYDVKM. The CDR3 runs to 14 residues. V was clipped by 2 bases and J by 7 bases; unmatched bases: 5.

This clone appeared a few times. V usage is TRBV7-9 and J usage is TRBJ1-6; unclear D gene. The V gene lost 5 bases and the J gene lost 5 bases, with 16 bases spanning the gap. The CDR3 is made up of 16 amino acids. Germline V gene sequence: CDR1 SEHNR, CDR2 FQNEAQ (reference sequence). DNA of the CDR3: TGTGCCAGCAGCCTATCTTCTGGGAGGGATAATTCACCCCTCCACTTT. Amino acids: CASSLSSGRDNSPLHF.

V gene TRBV7-9 combines with J gene TRBJ1-1; D is ambiguous. The CDR3 is 13 amino acids. CDR1 and CDR2 from the germline V gene are SEHNR and FQNEAQ (reference sequence). The ends were cut back, 3 bases at V and 11 bases at J, with 16 bases in the middle. The CDR3 sequence is CASSFSEGVWAFF. The DNA for the CDR3 is TGTGCCAGCAGCTTCTCGGAGGGTGTTTGGGCTTTCTTT.

This chain joins TRBV30 and TRBJ1-1; D gene uncertain. The CDR3 is made up of 14 amino acids. V was clipped by 2 bases and J by 4 bases, with 14 bases between them. Germline V CDR1 and CDR2: GTSNPN, SVGIG (reference sequence). The chain's CDR3 is CAWSPQRRGTEAFF. In DNA, the CDR3 is TGTGCCTGGAGTCCCCAAAGGAGAGGCACTGAAGCTTTCTTT.

The V gene is TRBV5-4, the J gene TRBJ2-1; 9 bases are shared with TRBD1. Germline CDR1 SGHNT, CDR2 YYREEE (reference sequence). There are 17 residues in the CDR3. The junction had 12 bases not matched to a gene; V was cut back by 1 base and J by 7 bases. The CDR3 reads CASSLLPGQGRGNEQFF. CDR3 coding DNA: TGTGCCAGCAGCTTGCTCCCAGGACAGGGGAGGGGGAATGAGCAGTTCTTC.

By sample share, this clone is medium-sized (0.01 to 0.1%). The sample holds other DNA sequences that translate to the same CDR3. This chain uses TRBV19 with TRBJ2-7; 9 bases align to TRBD1. V shed 3 bases, J shed 6 bases, and the junction held 6 bases outside the gene matches. CDR1 and CDR2 (germline): LNHDA, SQIVND (reference sequence). The CDR3 runs to 14 residues. CDR3 in DNA: TGTGCCAGTAGTATCTCCGGGACAGGGCCCGAGCAGTACTTC. This translates into CASSISGTGPEQYF.

This rearrangement joins TRBV11-2 to TRBJ2-5; D perhaps matches TRBD2 (6 bases). The germline gives CDR1 SGHAT, CDR2 FQNNGV. This CDR3 contains 13 residues. V was clipped by 5 bases and J by 1 base, with 8 bases between them. The CDR3 nucleotides are TGTGCCAGCAGCATAGCGGTCCAAGAGACCCAGTACTTC. This gives the protein CASSIAVQETQYF.

The chain is built from TRBV7-2 and TRBJ1-5; the D gene is possibly TRBD1 (6 bases). The CDR3 totals 14 residues. Germline CDR1 SGHTA, CDR2 FQGNSA. Trimming pared 3 bases from V and 7 bases from J, leaving 13 bases between. Here the CDR3 DNA reads TGTGCCAGCAGCTTCGGGACAAGGGGCCAGCCCCAGCATTTT. Translated: CASSFGTRGQPQHF.

The rearrangement links TRBV18 to TRBJ1-6; the D is unclear. The V gene lost 3 bases and the J gene lost 9 bases, with 12 bases spanning the gap. Germline values: CDR1 KGHSH, CDR2 LQKENI. The CDR3 extends over 14 amino acids. DNA for the CDR3: TGTGCCAGCTCACCGGGAGGGAACAGTTCACCCCTCCACTTT. Protein sequence: CASSPGGNSSPLHF.

The chain has TRBV2 and TRBJ1-2; D ambiguous. Germline CDR1 and CDR2: SNHLY and FYNNEI. The ends were cut back, 8 bases at V and 8 bases at J, with 15 bases in the middle. The length of the CDR3 is 12 residues. DNA of the CDR3: TGTGCCAGCCTAGACAACCCGGGAGGCTACACCTTC. This gives the protein CASLDNPGGYTF.

The rearrangement joins TRBV10-3 to TRBJ1-5; tentative D call: TRBD1 (6 bases). Trimming took off 6 bases at V and 7 bases at J, with 10 bases between the two ends. The CDR3 is 12 residues long. Germline V gene lookup returns CDR1 ENHRY and CDR2 SYGVKD. CDR3 protein: CAISAGVQPQHF. The CDR3 DNA is TGTGCCATCAGCGCAGGGGTCCAGCCCCAGCATTTT.

This rearrangement joins TRBV6-1 to TRBJ2-1; 10 positions agree with TRBD2. The CDR3 covers 12 residues. CDR1 is MNHNS, CDR2 SASEGT, per germline. The V segment lost 6 bases and the J segment 10 bases; nucleotides outside the gene matches: 3. In nucleotides, the CDR3 is TGTGCCAGCAGAGCGGGGGGGCGAGAGCAGTTCTTC. Translating it yields CASRAGGREQFF.

The sample holds a few counts of this clone. The chain is built from TRBV7-2 and TRBJ1-6; D remains unclear. Germline V gives CDR1 SGHTA, CDR2 FQGNSA. V gave up 2 bases and J gave up 9 bases, with 8 bases separating them. The CDR3 has 13 amino acids. In DNA form, the CDR3 reads TGTGCCAGCAGCTTATACGAGGGTTCACCCCTCCACTTT. Translating it yields CASSLYEGSPLHF.

This chain connects TRBV7-9 to TRBJ1-4, with 8 bases identical to TRBD1. The CDR3 length is 14 residues. V was pared by 3 bases and J by 5 bases, with 2 bases of the junction left unmatched. Germline-derived CDR1 and CDR2 are SEHNR and FQNEAQ (reference sequence). The CDR3 coding sequence is TGTGCCAGCAGCTTTACAGGGGGGAATGAAAAACTGTTTTTT. This encodes CASSFTGGNEKLFF.

V and J are TRBV25-1 and TRBJ1-6, with D unresolved. CDR3 length equals 13 residues. Trimming cost V 2 bases and J 7 bases, with 6 bases left between them. The germline CDR1 and CDR2 sequences are MGHDK and SYGVNS. This CDR3 reads CASSELFNSPLHF. In DNA, the CDR3 is TGTGCCAGCAGTGAACTCTTCAATTCACCCCTCCACTTT.

V gene TRBV5-5 combines with J gene TRBJ2-7, with a tentative D call TRBD2 (7 bases). Germline V gives CDR1 SGHKS, CDR2 YYEKEE (reference sequence). The CDR3 extends over 15 amino acids. V shed 0 bases and J shed 2 bases, with 12 bases lying between them. This chain's CDR3 is CASSLVGGLPYEQYF. DNA for the CDR3: TGTGCCAGCAGCTTGGTCGGGGGGCTCCCCTACGAGCAGTACTTC. The variable domain in full, completed from reference TRBV5-5 and TRBJ2-7, reads DAGVTQSPTHLIKTRGQQVTLRCSPISGHKSVSWYQQVLGQGPQFIFQYYEKEERGRGNFPDRFSARQFPNYSSELNVNALLLGDSALYLCASSLVGGLPYEQYFGPGTRLTVT.

The CDR3 protein is CASSSRDRGWGYTF. The CDR3 nucleotides read TGTGCCAGCAGTTCCCGGGACAGGGGCTGGGGCTACACCTTC. The chain couples TRBV6-5 to TRBJ1-2, with 10 bases that match TRBD1. The CDR3 has 14 residues. Germline CDR1 MNHEY, CDR2 SVGAGI. V trimming: 4 bases; J trimming: 8 bases; junction bases outside the gene matches: 7.

The rearrangement links TRBV27 to TRBJ2-7; 7 bases align to TRBD2. Germline V gives CDR1 MNHEY, CDR2 SMNVEV (reference sequence). Germline trimming cut 0 bases from V and 0 bases from J; bases unmatched to any gene: 5. The CDR3 extends over 16 amino acids. CDR3 coding DNA: TGTGCCAGCAGTTTATCGGGGCGGGGGTCCTCCTACGAGCAGTACTTC. It specifies CASSLSGRGSSYEQYF.

The J gene is TRBJ2-4, the V gene TRBV19; 10 nucleotides agree with TRBD2. The CDR3 extends over 16 amino acids. After removal of 4 bases from V and 7 bases from J, the junction contained 10 bases not matched to a gene. Per germline, CDR1 LNHDA and CDR2 SQIVND (reference sequence). CDR3 sequence (DNA): TGTGCCAGTAGTAACGGACTAGCGGCCCTGGGGAACATTCAGTACTTC. It translates to CASSNGLAALGNIQYF.

The chain is built from TRBV7-6 and TRBJ2-2; 7 nucleotides line up with TRBD1. V trimming: 4 bases; J trimming: 6 bases; junction bases outside the gene matches: 11. The germline V gene encodes CDR1 SGHVS and CDR2 FNYEAQ. The CDR3 runs to 16 residues. CDR3 residues: CASSSPTVGTAGELFF. DNA of the CDR3: TGTGCCAGCAGCTCCCCCACTGTCGGGACAGCCGGGGAGCTGTTTTTT.

V and J are TRBV5-1 and TRBJ2-5; 7 bases match TRBD1. The DNA end is more similar to TRBJ2-7, so the J call may be wrong. The CDR3 has 16 amino acids. CDR1 is SGHRS and CDR2 is YFSETQ in the germline V gene. The chain's CDR3 is CASTSGEGQWTYEQYF. CDR3 bases: TGCGCCAGCACCTCTGGAGAGGGACAGTGGACCTACGAGCAGTACTTC.

Only a few counts were recorded for this clone. The gene calls are TRBV7-8 and TRBJ1-6; weak D call: TRBD1 (6 bases). From germline, CDR1 is SGHVS and CDR2 FQNEAQ. The CDR3 loop spans 15 amino acids. Trimming cost V 2 bases and J 6 bases, with 11 bases left between them. CDR3 sequence: CASSLIGGINSPLHF. CDR3 in DNA: TGTGCCAGCAGCTTAATAGGGGGGATTAATTCACCCCTCCACTTT.

This chain uses TRBV5-5 with TRBJ1-4, with D possibly TRBD1 on 5 matching bases. The germline V and J ends were trimmed by 2 bases and 5 bases, with 25 bases remaining between them. This CDR3 spans 19 amino acids. Per the germline V gene, CDR1 is SGHKS and CDR2 is YYEKEE (reference sequence). Here the CDR3 reads CASSFWNPGLAMMNEKLFF. The CDR3 DNA follows: TGTGCCAGCAGCTTTTGGAATCCAGGGCTCGCGATGATGAATGAAAAACTGTTTTTT.

The V gene is TRBV9, the J gene TRBJ2-3; possibly TRBD1 for D (5 bases). Trimming stripped 0 bases from V and 4 bases from J, with 9 bases between. CDR3 length: 14 amino acids. Germline V gives CDR1 SGDLS, CDR2 YYNGEE. The CDR3 DNA sequence: TGTGCCAGCAGCGTAGGGGCAGGGCCAGATACGCAGTATTTT. It codes for CASSVGAGPDTQYF.

The gene calls are TRBV18 and TRBJ2-7; 9 bases align to TRBD1. J was trimmed by 2 bases and V by 6 bases; bases with no gene match: 5. Germline CDR1 is KGHSH and CDR2 is LQKENI. This CDR3 region has 14 residues. This CDR3 is CASSPRDRAYEQYF. The CDR3 nucleotides are TGTGCCAGCTCTCCCCGGGACAGGGCCTACGAGCAGTACTTC.

The gene calls are TRBV6-5 and TRBJ1-1; the D is unclear. The germline gives CDR1 MNHEY, CDR2 SVGAGI. This CDR3 is 14 amino acids long. V was shortened by 6 bases and J by 2 bases, with 13 bases between the two germline ends. CDR3 region: CASSHGSANTEAFF. As DNA, the CDR3 is TGTGCCAGCAGCCACGGGTCTGCTAACACTGAAGCTTTCTTT.

The CDR3 sequence is CASGSGANVLTF. In nucleotides, the CDR3 is TGTGCCAGCGGGTCTGGGGCCAACGTCCTGACTTTC. V is TRBV6-5 and J is TRBJ2-6; D gene ambiguous. V lost 8 bases and J 1 base, leaving 3 bases between the germline ends. Per the germline V gene, CDR1 is MNHEY and CDR2 is SVGAGI. The CDR3 spans 12 residues.